These T cell receptor beta chains were read from a single sample in a study of cytotoxic CD8 clonotypes in ibrutinib-treated CLL. Profiled with immunoSEQ multiplex PCR; TCRdb holds only in-frame clones, not every one. The sample lists approximately 20,000 clones; over 75% were seen once. The sample in question was PBMCs, obtained before ibrutinib treatment. The origin of the receptors is a human donor with chronic lymphocytic leukemia. Both conserved end residues are part of each CDR3. A D gene is named only where the DNA matches it firmly. A row's size may be missing; if present it is once, few, many or a size class.

d_call	v_call	clone_size	j_call	cdr3_aa	cdr3_nt
NA	TRBV19	NA	TRBJ1-3	CASSIAGTPTGNTIYF	TGTGCCAGTAGTATAGCCGGGACACCAACTGGAAACACCATATATTTT
TRBD2	TRBV6-1	NA	TRBJ2-3	CASSDTSGADTQYF	TGTGCCAGCAGTGATACTAGCGGGGCAGATACGCAGTATTTT
TRBD1	TRBV4-3	NA	TRBJ2-2	CASSPTGVTGELFF	TGCGCCAGCAGCCCAACAGGGGTCACCGGGGAGCTGTTTTTT
NA	TRBV5-5	NA	TRBJ2-3	CASSLTGRITDTQYF	TGTGCCAGCAGCTTGACGGGCAGAATAACAGATACGCAGTATTTT
NA	TRBV10-1	NA	TRBJ1-6	CASRGTGPTSNSPLHF	TGCGCCAGCAGGGGAACAGGGCCTACTTCAAATTCACCCCTCCACTTT
NA	TRBV9	NA	TRBJ1-1	CASSVKENTEAFF	TGTGCCAGCAGCGTAAAAGAGAACACTGAAGCTTTCTTT
NA	TRBV6-5	NA	TRBJ1-2	CASSYGGYYGYTF	TGTGCCAGCAGTTACGGAGGGTACTATGGCTACACCTTC
TRBD1	TRBV27	NA	TRBJ1-5	CASSLSQGPNQPQHF	TGTGCCAGCAGTTTATCACAGGGGCCTAATCAGCCCCAGCATTTT
NA	TRBV5-4	few	TRBJ2-3	CASSPGAHSTDTQYF	TGTGCCAGCAGCCCGGGGGCCCATAGCACAGATACGCAGTATTTT
NA	TRBV19	few	TRBJ2-3	CASTYTSSTDTQYF	TGTGCCAGTACCTACACCTCTAGCACAGATACGCAGTATTTT
TRBD2	TRBV4-2	NA	TRBJ2-1	CASSQVSASGGATQFF	TGTGCCAGCAGCCAAGTATCGGCTAGCGGGGGGGCCACGCAGTTCTTC
NA	TRBV28	few	TRBJ1-2	CASSTPALPSGYTF	TGTGCCAGCAGTACCCCGGCCCTCCCGTCGGGCTACACCTTC
TRBD2	TRBV4-3	NA	TRBJ2-2	CASSQVAGRNTGELFF	TGCGCCAGCAGCCAAGTAGCGGGGAGGAACACCGGGGAGCTGTTTTTT
NA	TRBV6-1	NA	TRBJ1-5	CASRGPYDQPQHF	TGTGCCAGCAGGGGGCCCTACGATCAGCCCCAGCATTTT
NA	TRBV6-1	NA	TRBJ1-1	CASSEAPIPGSMNTEAFF	TGTGCCAGCAGTGAAGCTCCGATCCCGGGCTCCATGAACACTGAAGCTTTCTTT
NA	TRBV4-3	few	TRBJ2-1	CASSQRGEQFF	TGCGCCAGCAGCCAGAGAGGTGAGCAGTTCTTC
NA	TRBV11-2	NA	TRBJ2-5	CASSLDFGGETQYF	TGTGCCAGCAGCTTAGATTTTGGGGGAGAGACCCAGTACTTC
NA	TRBV5-1	NA	TRBJ1-2	CASSLVVGYGYTF	TGCGCCAGCAGCTTGGTGGTGGGTTATGGCTACACCTTC
NA	TRBV5-8	NA	TRBJ2-7	CASSIHGQLTYEQYF	TGTGCCAGCAGCATTCATGGACAGCTTACCTACGAGCAGTACTTC
NA	TRBV6-5	NA	TRBJ1-2	CASSYQSDSGYTF	TGTGCCAGCAGTTACCAGTCTGATTCTGGCTACACCTTC
TRBD1	TRBV11-2	NA	TRBJ1-5	CASSLAWVRGSNQPQHF	TGTGCCAGCAGCTTAGCTTGGGTCAGGGGGAGCAATCAGCCCCAGCATTTT
NA	TRBV19	NA	TRBJ1-5	CASTEVGRNSNQPQHF	TGTGCCAGTACCGAGGTGGGCCGCAATAGCAATCAGCCCCAGCATTTT
NA	TRBV7-9	once	TRBJ1-1	CASSLHNTEAFF	TGTGCCAGCAGCCTACATAACACTGAAGCTTTCTTT
NA	TRBV19	few	TRBJ2-2	CASRTGNTGELFF	TGTGCCAGTAGGACAGGGAACACCGGGGAGCTGTTTTTT
NA	TRBV29-1	NA	TRBJ2-3	CSVETQGITDTQYF	TGCAGCGTTGAAACACAGGGTATCACAGATACGCAGTATTTT
TRBD1	TRBV19	once	TRBJ1-2	CASTQTDRTYGYTF	TGTGCCAGTACCCAAACGGACAGGACTTATGGCTACACCTTC
TRBD1	TRBV27	once	TRBJ2-7	CASKRTGSAEQYF	TGTGCCAGCAAGAGGACAGGGTCCGCCGAGCAGTACTTC
NA	TRBV7-2	NA	TRBJ2-7	CASSSPPDWGQYF	TGTGCCAGCAGCTCCCCCCCCGATTGGGGGCAGTACTTC
NA	TRBV18	NA	TRBJ2-7	CASSPGTTYEQYF	TGTGCCAGCTCACCCGGGACGACCTACGAGCAGTACTTC
TRBD1	TRBV11-1	NA	TRBJ2-7	CASSQGQEDEQYF	TGTGCCAGCAGCCAGGGACAGGAGGACGAGCAGTACTTC
NA	TRBV10-2	NA	TRBJ2-1	CASSSGRQIDNEQFF	TGCGCCAGCAGTTCGGGACGACAAATTGACAATGAGCAGTTCTTC